The sequence of this T cell receptor beta chain was determined in a study of long-term antiretroviral therapy in people with HIV (dated by TCRdb to between 2022 and 2023). Notes on the research overall: Collection of the earliest samples took place about a decade ahead of the 2015 WHO recommendation for immediate ART, at a time when ART was typically delayed until CD4 counts fell. This retrospective serial study examined whether starting ART and sustained HIV suppression were associated with changes in the composition and diversity of the TRB repertoire in peripheral blood. The cohort contributed under 200 cryopreserved PBMC samples from a few dozen adults with confirmed HIV infection, collected serially over a mean of approximately 6 years (range 1-12). Among the 25 to 30 participants with HIV, eleven to twelve were female. Test extractions of a monoclonal T-cell line alongside approximately 36 polyclonal samples showed no cross-contamination during QIAcube processing. General findings and caveats noted by the study authors: CDR3 length ranges in HIV repertoires were narrower than in controls, and network structure suggested an antigen-experienced repertoire with only a slight naive shift after ART. ART initiation was associated with a significant increase in TRB diversity, but diversity stayed significantly below transplant donor controls even after long-term ART. Expanded TRB clones identified before ART initiation dominated the repertoire at all time points, although this dominance fluctuated and declined in many PLHIV after ART. Limited PBMC availability meant only the TCR beta chain was sequenced, without alpha chain pairing. Samples dated from the mid-2000s to the late 2010s, and the ART regimens used may be less effective than current ones. Inferences about post-ART repertoire changes were limited because no data were available on ART adherence, viral resistance or therapy changes. Because pre-ART samples had limited cell numbers, unsorted PBMC were profiled rather than sorted CD4+ and CD8+ T cells.

The immunoSEQ hsTCRB v3.0 assay was used at survey level resolution for TRB variable region sequencing. TRB sequencing targeted a depth of 40,000-50,000 T-cell genomes per sample. Pooled TRB libraries were sequenced on an Illumina MiSeq with a v3 150-cycle kit. In the paper's pipeline: Repertoire analysis was performed in R inside a reproducible Nextflow workflow that covered QC, data transformation and analysis. Custom analyses were implemented in LymphoSeq2, an R package for AIRR-Seq data exploration. A few samples that yielded fewer than 5000 total TRB sequences were excluded, so that 200 or so HIV repertoires were analyzed. Among the 170 to 200 retained HIV repertoires, 59 were collected before ART initiation and 129 were collected after ART initiation. Each repertoire was downsampled to 5000 TRB nucleotide sequences, and summary statistics were averaged across 100 downsampling iterations. TRB sequences were retained for analysis only if CDR3 regions of at least seven amino acids were present. Two measures captured diversity: a Shannon entropy-derived clonality score and the Gini coefficient. In the repertoire networks, any two of the top 5000 CDR3 amino acid sequences were connected whenever the two sequences differed by an edit distance of one. For TRB CDR3 amino acid sequences, antigen specificity groups and MHC restriction were predicted with GLIPH2. To flag known CMV, EBV, HIV or tissue antigen associations, CDR3 amino acid sequences were matched against VDJdb and McPAS-TCR. Pre-ART, post-ART and control groups were compared with Wilcoxon signed-rank tests and Holm-Bonferroni correction. Imported from immuneACCESS, the table was reduced by TCRdb to in-frame sequences with V and J called. These copies leave out some clones; in studies compared against another copy, an unresolved V gene accounts for under half, and the cause of the remainder is not known. From that table come the V and J calls and clone size; the DNA was used to work out D and trimming. The sample table holds about 25,000 clones, of which under 80% were seen once. Jointly, the top ten make up around 11% of the sample.

From V the trimming removes 5 bases and from J it removes 5 bases, while the gene matches leave 11 bases of the junction unaccounted for. The CDR3, from cysteine to phenylalanine, totals 15 residues. Left in the record is the CDR3 DNA by itself, 45 bases read in frame from the first base. The germline V gene (reference sequence) yields LNHDA for CDR1 and SQIVND for CDR2. Concerning this clone: This clone's antigen is unknown. Within one base of it there is no much larger clone, and no base qualities were kept.

Inclusion was restricted to participants for whom at least one PBMC sample before ART initiation and at least two post-ART samples were available. Treatment was received in the United States of America by all participants with HIV. Before DNA extraction, cryopreserved samples of about 1-11 million PBMC were thawed and then washed. At the time of the earliest PBMC sample for each participant with HIV, ages ranged from about 23 to 60 years. Per participant, PBMC samples came from 1-4 timepoints prior to ART initiation and 2-8 timepoints following ART initiation, for a median of 7 samples. For every participant, serial HIV viral load, CD4+ T-cell count, ART history and demographic data were obtained. Using a Qiagen kit on a QIAcube, genomic DNA was extracted from unsorted PBMC, with samples processed in batches of 12.

This TCR came from a woman in her forties with HIV. This sample comprised unsorted PBMCs, obtained 1.1 years before starting antiretroviral therapy. The rearrangement combines TRBV19 with TRBJ2-7; 8 bases in between match TRBD1. This receptor carries the CDR3 CASSLPRTGQHEQYF. The DNA reads as follows: TGTGCCAGTAGTCTCCCCAGGACAGGGCAGCACGAGCAGTACTTC.